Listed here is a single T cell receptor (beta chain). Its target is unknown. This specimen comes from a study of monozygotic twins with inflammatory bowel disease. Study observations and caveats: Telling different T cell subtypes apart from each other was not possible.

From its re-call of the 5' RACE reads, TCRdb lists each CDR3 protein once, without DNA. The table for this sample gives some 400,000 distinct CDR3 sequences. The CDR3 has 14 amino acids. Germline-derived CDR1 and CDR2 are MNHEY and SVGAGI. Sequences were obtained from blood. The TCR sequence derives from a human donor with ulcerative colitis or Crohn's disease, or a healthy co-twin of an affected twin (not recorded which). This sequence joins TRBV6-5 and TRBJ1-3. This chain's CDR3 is CASSYSDPGNTIYF.